This T cell receptor beta chain was recovered during a study of T-cell reconstitution after alpha-beta-depleted transplantation in children (dated by TCRdb to between 2015 and 2016). In terms of the full investigation: T-cell immune reconstitution after TCRalphabeta/CD19-depleted allogeneic hematopoietic cell transplantation in children was quantitatively tracked in the study by means of TCR repertoire profiling. The paper as a whole reports these results and caveats: Hyperexpanded clone frequencies declined over subsequent months; after one year, T-cell counts and TCRbeta diversity were mostly attributed to newly produced T cells. In some patients, the high TCRbeta diversity seen at day 60 was put down to recipient T cells and intrathymic progenitors that had survived conditioning. The apparently early alphabetaT-cell count recovery about two months after transplant was reportedly dependent on only several hundred rapidly expanded clones derived from non-depleted graft cells.

Receptor libraries were prepared by PCR. TCRdb lists the instrument as Illumina HiSeq 2500. TCR library preparation used molecular barcoding, with unique molecular identifiers applied to normalize quantification of the TCRbeta repertoire. The public reads were reprocessed in TCRdb via fastp at Q25 and MiXCR, keeping in-frame beta chains. CDR3 protein duplicates are merged, each entry listing the most common genes and DNA. The sample table contains roughly 300,000 distinct CDR3 sequences; only one count was recorded for more than 9% of them. The leading ten clones occupy 20% to 25% of the sample. Trimming costs V 0 bases and J 7 bases, and their ends lie 9 bases apart. The CDR3 sequence holds 13 residues, the cysteine and phenylalanine included. Only the CDR3 DNA is retained, 39 bases long and in frame from the first base. According to the germline V gene (reference sequence), CDR1 reads PRHDT and CDR2 reads FYEKMQ.

The sample's treatment or condition label, decoded: allogeneic hematopoietic cell transplantation with graft depleted of TCRalphabeta T cells and CD19 B cells. The transplant recipients were children given TCRalphabeta/CD19-depleted allogeneic hematopoietic cell grafts. Only one count was recorded for this clonotype. The clone's antigen remains unknown. No base quality information exists; no much larger clone differs at one position. One read alone provides weak support. This TCR derives from a male patient between 2 and 10 years old who had a stem cell transplant for chronic granulomatous disease, so the T cells may come from the graft donor. Sequenced here: peripheral blood, sampled 180 days after TCRalphabeta/CD19-depleted stem cell transplant. The chain couples TRBV13 to TRBJ1-1; there is no confident call for the D gene. The CDR3 here reads CASSLGRQLEAFF. DNA sequence: TGTGCCAGCAGCTTAGGCCGTCAGCTTGAAGCTTTCTTT. Supplemented by the reference TRBV13 and TRBJ1-1 proteins around the CDR3, the complete variable domain is AAGVIQSPRHLIKEKRETATLKCYPIPRHDTVYWYQQGPGQDPQFLISFYEKMQSDKGSIPDRFSAQQFSDYHSELNMSSLELGDSALYFCASSLGRQLEAFFGQGTRLTVV.